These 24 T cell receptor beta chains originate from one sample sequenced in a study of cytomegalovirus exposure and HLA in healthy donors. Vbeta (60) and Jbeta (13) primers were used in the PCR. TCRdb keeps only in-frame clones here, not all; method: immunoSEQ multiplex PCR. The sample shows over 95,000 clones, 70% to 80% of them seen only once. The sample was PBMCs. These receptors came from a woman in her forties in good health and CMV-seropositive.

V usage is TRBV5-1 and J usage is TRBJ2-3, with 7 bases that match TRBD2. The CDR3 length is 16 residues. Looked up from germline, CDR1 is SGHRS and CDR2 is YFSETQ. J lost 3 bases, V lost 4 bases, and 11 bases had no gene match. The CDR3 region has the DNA TGCGCCAGCAGCCCCATCCTAGCGGCCGCGACAGATACGCAGTATTTT. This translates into CASSPILAAATDTQYF.

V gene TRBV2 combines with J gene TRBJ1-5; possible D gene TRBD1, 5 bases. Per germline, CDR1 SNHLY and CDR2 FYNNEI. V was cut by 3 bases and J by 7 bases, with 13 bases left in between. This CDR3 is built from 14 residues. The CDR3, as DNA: TGTGCCAGCAGTGAGAGCAGGGTCGGGCAGCCCCAGCATTTT. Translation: CASSESRVGQPQHF.

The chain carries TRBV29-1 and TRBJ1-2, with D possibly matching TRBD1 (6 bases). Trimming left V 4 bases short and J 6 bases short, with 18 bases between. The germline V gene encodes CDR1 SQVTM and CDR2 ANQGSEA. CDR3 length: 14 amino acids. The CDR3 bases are TGCAGCGTTGTGGGTGCACAGGGTTTCCATGGCTACACCTTC. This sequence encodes CSVVGAQGFHGYTF. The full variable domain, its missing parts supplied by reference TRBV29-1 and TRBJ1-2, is SAVISQKPSRDICQRGTSLTIQCQVDSQVTMMFWYRQQPGQSLTLIATANQGSEATYESGFVIDKFPISRPNLTFSTLTVSNMSPEDSSIYLCSVVGAQGFHGYTFGSGTRLTVV.

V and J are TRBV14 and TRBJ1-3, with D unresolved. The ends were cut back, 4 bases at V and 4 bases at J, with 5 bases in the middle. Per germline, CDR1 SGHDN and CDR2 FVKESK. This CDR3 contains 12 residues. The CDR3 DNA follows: TGTGCCAGCAGCCCCTTAGGAAACACCATATATTTT. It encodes CASSPLGNTIYF.

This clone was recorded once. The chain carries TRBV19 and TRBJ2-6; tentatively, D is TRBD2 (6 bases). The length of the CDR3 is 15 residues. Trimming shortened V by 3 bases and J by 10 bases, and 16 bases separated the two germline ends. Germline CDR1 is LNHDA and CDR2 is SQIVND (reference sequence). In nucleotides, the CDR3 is TGTGCCAGTAGTATGGGGGGTTCAACCCTTAACGTCCTGACTTTC. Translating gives CASSMGGSTLNVLTF.

CDR3 sequence (DNA): TGTGCCAGCAGCCCCCCGGGAGGGTCCGAGACCCAGTACTTC. Amino acids: CASSPPGGSETQYF. V and J are TRBV2 and TRBJ2-5; 8 positions agree with TRBD2. Germline loops: CDR1 SNHLY, CDR2 FYNNEI. This CDR3 is built from 14 residues. V lost 6 bases to trimming and J lost 5 bases; unmatched junction nucleotides: 8.

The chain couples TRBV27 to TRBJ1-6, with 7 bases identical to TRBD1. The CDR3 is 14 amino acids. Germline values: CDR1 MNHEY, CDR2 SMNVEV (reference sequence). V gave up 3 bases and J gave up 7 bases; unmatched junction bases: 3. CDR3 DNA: TGTGCCAGCAGTTTGGTGGACAGGAATTCACCCCTCCACTTT. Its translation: CASSLVDRNSPLHF.

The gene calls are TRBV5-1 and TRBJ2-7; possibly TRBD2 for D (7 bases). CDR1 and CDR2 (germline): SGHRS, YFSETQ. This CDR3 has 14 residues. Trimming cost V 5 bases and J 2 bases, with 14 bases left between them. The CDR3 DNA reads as TGCGCCAGCAGGGCACCGGGGGGCCCCTACGAGCAGTACTTC. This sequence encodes CASRAPGGPYEQYF.

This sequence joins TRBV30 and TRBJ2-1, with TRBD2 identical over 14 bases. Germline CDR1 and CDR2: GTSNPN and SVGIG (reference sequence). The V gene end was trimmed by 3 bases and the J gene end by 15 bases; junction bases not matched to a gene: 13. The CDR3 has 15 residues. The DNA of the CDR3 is TGTGCCTGGAGGTCTGGGGGACTAGCGGGGGTGGGTCTGTTCTTC. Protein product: CAWRSGGLAGVGLFF.

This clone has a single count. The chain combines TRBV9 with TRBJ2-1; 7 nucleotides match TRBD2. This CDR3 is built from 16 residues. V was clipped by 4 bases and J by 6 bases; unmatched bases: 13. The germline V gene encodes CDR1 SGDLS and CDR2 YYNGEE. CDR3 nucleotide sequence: TGTGCCAGCAGCCCTCAAATTACTAGCGCCTCCAATGAGCAGTTCTTC. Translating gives CASSPQITSASNEQFF. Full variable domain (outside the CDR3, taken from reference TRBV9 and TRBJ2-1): DSGVTQTPKHLITATGQRVTLRCSPRSGDLSVYWYQQSLDQGLQFLIQYYNGEERAKGNILERFSAQQFPDLHSELNLSSLELGDSALYFCASSPQITSASNEQFFGPGTRLTVL.

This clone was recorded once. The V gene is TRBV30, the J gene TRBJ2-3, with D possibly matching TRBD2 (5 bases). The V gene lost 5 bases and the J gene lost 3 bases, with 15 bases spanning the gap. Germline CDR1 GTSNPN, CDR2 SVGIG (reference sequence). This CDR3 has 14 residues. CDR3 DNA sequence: TGTGCCTGGGGCGGAGGAGGAATAACAGATACGCAGTATTTT. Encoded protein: CAWGGGGITDTQYF.

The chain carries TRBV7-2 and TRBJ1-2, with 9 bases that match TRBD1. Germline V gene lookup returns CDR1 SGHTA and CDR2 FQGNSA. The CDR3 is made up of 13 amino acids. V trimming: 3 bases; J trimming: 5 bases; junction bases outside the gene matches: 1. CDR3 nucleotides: TGTGCCAGCAGCTTCGGACAGGGGTATGGCTACACCTTC. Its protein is CASSFGQGYGYTF.

The CDR3 DNA follows: TGTGCCAGCAGTCCCCGACTAGCGGGAGAAGAGACCCAGTACTTC. This gives the protein CASSPRLAGEETQYF. The chain has TRBV6-6 and TRBJ2-5, with 12 bases identical to TRBD2. V was pared by 5 bases and J by 3 bases, with 4 bases of the junction left unmatched. Germline assignment: CDR1 MNHNY and CDR2 SVGAGI (reference sequence). The CDR3 spans 15 residues.

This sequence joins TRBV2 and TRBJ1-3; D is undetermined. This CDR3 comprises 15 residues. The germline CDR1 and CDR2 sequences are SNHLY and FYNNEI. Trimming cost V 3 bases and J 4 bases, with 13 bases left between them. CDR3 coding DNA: TGTGCCAGCAGTGATCCTTTGAGCCGAGGAAACACCATATATTTT. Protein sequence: CASSDPLSRGNTIYF.

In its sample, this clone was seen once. The CDR3 region is CSVQGRDEKLFF. The CDR3 DNA follows: TGCAGCGTTCAGGGGCGGGATGAAAAACTGTTTTTT. This chain connects TRBV29-1 to TRBJ1-4; D may be TRBD1 (6 bases). The V and J ends lost 5 bases and 6 bases respectively, with 10 bases between them. The CDR3 consists of 12 residues. The germline gives CDR1 SQVTM, CDR2 ANQGSEA. Drawing the rest from reference TRBV29-1 and TRBJ1-4, the complete variable domain is SAVISQKPSRDICQRGTSLTIQCQVDSQVTMMFWYRQQPGQSLTLIATANQGSEATYESGFVIDKFPISRPNLTFSTLTVSNMSPEDSSIYLCSVQGRDEKLFFGSGTQLSVL.

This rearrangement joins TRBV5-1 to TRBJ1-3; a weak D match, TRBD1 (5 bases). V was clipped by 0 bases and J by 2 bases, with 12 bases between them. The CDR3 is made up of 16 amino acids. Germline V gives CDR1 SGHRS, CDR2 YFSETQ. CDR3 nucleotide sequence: TGCGCCAGCAGCTTGGTCGGGGGTTTAGCTGGAAACACCATATATTTT. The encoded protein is CASSLVGGLAGNTIYF.

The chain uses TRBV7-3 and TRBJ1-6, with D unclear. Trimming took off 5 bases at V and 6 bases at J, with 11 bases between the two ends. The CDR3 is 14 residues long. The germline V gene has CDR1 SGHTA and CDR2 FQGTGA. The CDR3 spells CASSLRDFNSPLHF. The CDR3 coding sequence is TGTGCCAGCAGCCTCCGGGATTTTAATTCACCCCTCCACTTT.

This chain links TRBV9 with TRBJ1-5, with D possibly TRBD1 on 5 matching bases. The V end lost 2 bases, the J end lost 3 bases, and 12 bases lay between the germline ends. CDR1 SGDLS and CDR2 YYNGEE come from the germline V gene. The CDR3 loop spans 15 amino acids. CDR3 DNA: TGTGCCAGCAGCGTGGGGGGAAAGGACAATCAGCCCCAGCATTTT. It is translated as CASSVGGKDNQPQHF.

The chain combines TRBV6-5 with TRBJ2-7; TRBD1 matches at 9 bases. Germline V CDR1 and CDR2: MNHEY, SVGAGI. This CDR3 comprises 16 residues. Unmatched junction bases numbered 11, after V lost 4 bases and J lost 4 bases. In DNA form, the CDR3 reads TGTGCCAGCAGTTTCTTAACGGGACAGGGTCAATACGAGCAGTACTTC. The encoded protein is CASSFLTGQGQYEQYF.

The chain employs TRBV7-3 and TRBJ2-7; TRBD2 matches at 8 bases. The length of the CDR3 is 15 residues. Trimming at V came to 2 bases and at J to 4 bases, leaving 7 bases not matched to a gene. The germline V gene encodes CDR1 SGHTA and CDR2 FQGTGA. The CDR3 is CASSLLAGFGYEQYF. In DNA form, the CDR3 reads TGTGCCAGCAGCTTACTAGCGGGCTTCGGGTACGAGCAGTACTTC. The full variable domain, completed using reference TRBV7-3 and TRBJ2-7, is GAGVSQTPSNKVTEKGKYVELRCDPISGHTALYWYRQSLGQGPEFLIYFQGTGAADDSGLPNDRFFAVRPEGSVSTLKIQRTERGDSAVYLCASSLLAGFGYEQYFGPGTRLTVT.

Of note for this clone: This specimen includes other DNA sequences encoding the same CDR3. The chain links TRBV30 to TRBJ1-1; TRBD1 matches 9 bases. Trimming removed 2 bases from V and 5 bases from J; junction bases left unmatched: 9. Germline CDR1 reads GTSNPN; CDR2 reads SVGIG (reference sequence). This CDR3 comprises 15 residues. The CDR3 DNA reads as TGTGCCTGGAGTCCGGACAGGGGTTTCGTTACTGAAGCTTTCTTT. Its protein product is CAWSPDRGFVTEAFF. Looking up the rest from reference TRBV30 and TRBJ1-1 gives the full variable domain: SQTIHQWPATLVQPVGSPLSLECTVEGTSNPNLYWYRQAAGRGLQLLFYSVGIGQISSEVPQNLSASRPQDRQFILSSKKLLLSDSGFYLCAWSPDRGFVTEAFFGQGTRLTVV.

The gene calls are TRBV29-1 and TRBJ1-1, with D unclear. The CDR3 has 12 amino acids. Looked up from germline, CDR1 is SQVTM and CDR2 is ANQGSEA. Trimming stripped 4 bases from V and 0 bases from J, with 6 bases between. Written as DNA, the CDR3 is TGCAGCGTTGGACACATGAACACTGAAGCTTTCTTT. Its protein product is CSVGHMNTEAFF. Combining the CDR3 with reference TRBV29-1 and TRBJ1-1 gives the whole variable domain SAVISQKPSRDICQRGTSLTIQCQVDSQVTMMFWYRQQPGQSLTLIATANQGSEATYESGFVIDKFPISRPNLTFSTLTVSNMSPEDSSIYLCSVGHMNTEAFFGQGTRLTVV.

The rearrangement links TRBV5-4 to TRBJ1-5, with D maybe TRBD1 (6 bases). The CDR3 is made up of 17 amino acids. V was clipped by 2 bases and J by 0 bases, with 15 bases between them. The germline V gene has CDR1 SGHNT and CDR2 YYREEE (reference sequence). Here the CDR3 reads CASSFGGGLYSNQPQHF. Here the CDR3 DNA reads TGTGCCAGCAGCTTCGGCGGGGGCCTGTATAGCAATCAGCCCCAGCATTTT.

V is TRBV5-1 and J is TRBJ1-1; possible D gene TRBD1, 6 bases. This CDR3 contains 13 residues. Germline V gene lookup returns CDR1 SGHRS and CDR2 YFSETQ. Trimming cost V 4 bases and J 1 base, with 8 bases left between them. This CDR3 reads CASSGTPNTEAFF. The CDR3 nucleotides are TGCGCCAGCAGCGGGACACCGAACACTGAAGCTTTCTTT. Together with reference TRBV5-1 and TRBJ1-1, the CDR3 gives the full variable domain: KAGVTQTPRYLIKTRGQQVTLSCSPISGHRSVSWYQQTPGQGLQFLFEYFSETQRNKGNFPGRFSGRQFSNSRSEMNVSTLELGDSALYLCASSGTPNTEAFFGQGTRLTVV.